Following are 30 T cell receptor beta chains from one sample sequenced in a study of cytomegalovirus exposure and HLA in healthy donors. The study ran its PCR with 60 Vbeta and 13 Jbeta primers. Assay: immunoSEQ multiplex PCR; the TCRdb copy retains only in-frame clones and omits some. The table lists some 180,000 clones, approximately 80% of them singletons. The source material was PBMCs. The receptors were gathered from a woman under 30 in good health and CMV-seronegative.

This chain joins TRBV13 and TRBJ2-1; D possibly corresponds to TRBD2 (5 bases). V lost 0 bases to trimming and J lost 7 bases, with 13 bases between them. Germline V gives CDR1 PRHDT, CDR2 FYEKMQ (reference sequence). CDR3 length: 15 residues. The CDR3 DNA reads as TGTGCCAGCAGCTTAGGTAGCGCAACTTTGAATGAGCAGTTCTTC. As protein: CASSLGSATLNEQFF.

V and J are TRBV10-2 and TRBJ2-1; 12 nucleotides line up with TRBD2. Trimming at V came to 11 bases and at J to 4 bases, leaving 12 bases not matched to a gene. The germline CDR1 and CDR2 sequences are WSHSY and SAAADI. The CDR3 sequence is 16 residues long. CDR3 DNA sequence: TGCGCCGCCCTAGGGCCCACTAGCGGGAGGTACAATGAGCAGTTCTTC. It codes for CAALGPTSGRYNEQFF.

The DNA of the CDR3 is TGCGCCAGCAGCTGGGACGGGAGTACAGGGGGCGGTGAAGCTTTCTTT. Protein product: CASSWDGSTGGGEAFF. This sequence joins TRBV5-1 and TRBJ1-1; 9 bases are shared with TRBD1. This CDR3 has 16 amino acids. Per the germline V gene, CDR1 is SGHRS and CDR2 is YFSETQ. J gave up 7 bases and V 3 bases, and 13 bases lay outside the gene matches.

CDR3 protein: CASSAPGYYEQYF. The CDR3 DNA sequence: TGTGCCAGCAGCGCCCCAGGATACTACGAGCAGTACTTC. This chain connects TRBV9 to TRBJ2-7; D remains unclear. Trimming shortened V by 3 bases and J by 3 bases, and 10 bases separated the two germline ends. The V gene's germline CDR1 is SGDLS and CDR2 YYNGEE. This CDR3 is built from 13 residues.

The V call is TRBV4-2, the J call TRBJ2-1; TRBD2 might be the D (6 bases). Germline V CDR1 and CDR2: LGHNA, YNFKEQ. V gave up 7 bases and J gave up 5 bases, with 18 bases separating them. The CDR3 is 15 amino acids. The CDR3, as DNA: TGTGCCAGCAAGCAGGCTTTTTTAGCGGACAATGAGCAGTTCTTC. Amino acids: CASKQAFLADNEQFF.

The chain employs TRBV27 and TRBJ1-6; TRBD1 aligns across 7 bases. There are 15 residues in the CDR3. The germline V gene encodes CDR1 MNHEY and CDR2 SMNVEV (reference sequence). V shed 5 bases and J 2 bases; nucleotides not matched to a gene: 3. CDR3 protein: CASSADRAYNSPLHF. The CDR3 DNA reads TGTGCCAGCAGTGCCGACAGGGCCTATAATTCACCCCTCCACTTT.

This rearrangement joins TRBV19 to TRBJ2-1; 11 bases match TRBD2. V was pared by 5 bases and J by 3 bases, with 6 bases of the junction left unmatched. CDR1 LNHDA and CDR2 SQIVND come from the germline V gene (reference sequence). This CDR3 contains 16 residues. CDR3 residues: CASSQLGTSGYNEQFF. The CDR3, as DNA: TGTGCCAGTAGTCAACTGGGGACTAGCGGCTACAATGAGCAGTTCTTC. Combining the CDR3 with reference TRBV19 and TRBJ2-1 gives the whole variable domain DGGITQSPKYLFRKEGQNVTLSCEQNLNHDAMYWYRQDPGQGLRLIYYSQIVNDFQKGDIAEGYSVSREKKESFPLTVTSAQKNPTAFYLCASSQLGTSGYNEQFFGPGTRLTVL.

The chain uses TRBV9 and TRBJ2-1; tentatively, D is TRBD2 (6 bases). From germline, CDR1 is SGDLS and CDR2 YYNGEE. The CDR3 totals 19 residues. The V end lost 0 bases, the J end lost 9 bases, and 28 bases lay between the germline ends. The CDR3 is CASSVGLGTGRMGGGEQFF. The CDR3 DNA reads TGTGCCAGCAGCGTAGGTCTAGGAACGGGGAGAATGGGAGGAGGTGAGCAGTTCTTC.

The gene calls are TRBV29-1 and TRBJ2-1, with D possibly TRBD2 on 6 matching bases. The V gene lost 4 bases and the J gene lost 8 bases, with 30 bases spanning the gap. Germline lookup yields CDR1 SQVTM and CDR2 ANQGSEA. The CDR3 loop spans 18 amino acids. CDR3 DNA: TGCAGCGTTGGTGTAGTAGAGAGGGACTTTTCCGCTTCGGATGAGCAGTTCTTC. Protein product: CSVGVVERDFSASDEQFF.

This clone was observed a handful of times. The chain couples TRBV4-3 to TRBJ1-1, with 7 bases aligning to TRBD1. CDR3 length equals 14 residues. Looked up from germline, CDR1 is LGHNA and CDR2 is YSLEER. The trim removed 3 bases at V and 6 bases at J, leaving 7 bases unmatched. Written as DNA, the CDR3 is TGCGCCAGCAGCCAGGACAAGGGGGCGGCTGAAGCTTTCTTT. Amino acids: CASSQDKGAAEAFF.

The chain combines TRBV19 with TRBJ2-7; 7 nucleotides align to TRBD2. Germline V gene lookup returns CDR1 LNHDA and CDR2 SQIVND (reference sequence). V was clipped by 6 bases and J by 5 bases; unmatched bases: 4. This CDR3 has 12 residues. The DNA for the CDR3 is TGTGCCAGTAGCATCGGACTAGACGAGCAGTACTTC. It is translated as CASSIGLDEQYF.

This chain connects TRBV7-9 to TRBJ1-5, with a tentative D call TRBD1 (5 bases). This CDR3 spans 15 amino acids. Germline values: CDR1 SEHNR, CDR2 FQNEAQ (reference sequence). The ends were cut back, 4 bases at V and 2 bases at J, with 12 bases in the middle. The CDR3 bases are TGTGCCAGCAGCTCCGCGGGGGTTGGCAATCAGCCCCAGCATTTT. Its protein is CASSSAGVGNQPQHF. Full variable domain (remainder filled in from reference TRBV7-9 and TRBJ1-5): DTGVSQNPRHKITKRGQNVTFRCDPISEHNRLYWYRQTLGQGPEFLTYFQNEAQLEKSRLLSDRFSAERPKGSFSTLEIQRTEQGDSAMYLCASSSAGVGNQPQHFGDGTRLSIL.

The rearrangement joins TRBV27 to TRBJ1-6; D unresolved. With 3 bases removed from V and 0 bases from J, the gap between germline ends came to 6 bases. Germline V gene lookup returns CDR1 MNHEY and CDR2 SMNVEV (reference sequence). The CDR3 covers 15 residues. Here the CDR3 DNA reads TGTGCCAGCAGTTTTCGACACTCCTATAATTCACCCCTCCACTTT. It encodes CASSFRHSYNSPLHF.

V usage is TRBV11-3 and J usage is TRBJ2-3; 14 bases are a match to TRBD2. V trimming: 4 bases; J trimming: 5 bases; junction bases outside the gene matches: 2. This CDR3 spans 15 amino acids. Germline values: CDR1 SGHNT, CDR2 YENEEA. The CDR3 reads CASSYGLAGGDTQYF. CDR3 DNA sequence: TGTGCCAGCAGCTACGGACTAGCGGGAGGAGATACGCAGTATTTT. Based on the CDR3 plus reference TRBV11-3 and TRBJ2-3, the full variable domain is EAGVVQSPRYKIIEKKQPVAFWCNPISGHNTLYWYLQNLGQGPELLIRYENEEAVDDSQLPKDRFSAERLKGVDSTLKIQPAELGDSAVYLCASSYGLAGGDTQYFGPGTRLTVL.

In nucleotides, the CDR3 is TGCGCCAGCAGCTCCGGACAGGGCTTGGATACGCAGTATTTT. Its protein is CASSSGQGLDTQYF. The genes are TRBV5-1 and TRBJ2-3; 8 nucleotides match TRBD1. CDR1 is SGHRS and CDR2 is YFSETQ in the germline V gene. CDR3 length equals 14 residues. J was trimmed by 6 bases and V by 3 bases; bases with no gene match: 6.

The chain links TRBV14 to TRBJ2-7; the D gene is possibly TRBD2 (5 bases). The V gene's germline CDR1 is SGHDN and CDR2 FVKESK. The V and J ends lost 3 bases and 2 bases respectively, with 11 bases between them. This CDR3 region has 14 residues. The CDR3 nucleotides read TGTGCCAGCAGCCATCGGTGGGAGCCCTACGAGCAGTACGTC. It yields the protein CASSHRWEPYEQYV.

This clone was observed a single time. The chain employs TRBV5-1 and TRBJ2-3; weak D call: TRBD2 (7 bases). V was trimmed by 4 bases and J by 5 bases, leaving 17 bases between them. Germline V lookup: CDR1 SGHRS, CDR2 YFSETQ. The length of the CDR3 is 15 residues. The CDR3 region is CASSPNGGGRDTQYF. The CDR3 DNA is TGCGCCAGCAGCCCGAATGGGGGCGGGAGAGATACGCAGTATTTT.

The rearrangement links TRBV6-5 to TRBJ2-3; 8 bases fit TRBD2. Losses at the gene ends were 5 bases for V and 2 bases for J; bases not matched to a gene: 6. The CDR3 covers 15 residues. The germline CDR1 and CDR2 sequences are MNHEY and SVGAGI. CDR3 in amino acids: CASSGASGFTDTQYF. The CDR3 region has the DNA TGTGCCAGCAGTGGGGCTAGCGGGTTCACAGATACGCAGTATTTT.

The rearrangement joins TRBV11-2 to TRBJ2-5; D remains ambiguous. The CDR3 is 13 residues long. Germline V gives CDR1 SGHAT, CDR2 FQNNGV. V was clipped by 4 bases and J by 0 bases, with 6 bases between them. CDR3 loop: CASSSPNQETQYF. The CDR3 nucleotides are TGTGCCAGCAGCTCCCCCAACCAAGAGACCCAGTACTTC.

This CDR3 reads CAISEAGYNSPLHF. CDR3 bases: TGTGCCATCAGTGAGGCAGGGTATAATTCACCCCTCCACTTT. V gene TRBV10-3 combines with J gene TRBJ1-6; possibly TRBD1 for D (5 bases). This CDR3 is 14 amino acids long. Trimming left V 2 bases short and J 4 bases short, with 6 bases between. Germline CDR1 reads ENHRY; CDR2 reads SYGVKD.

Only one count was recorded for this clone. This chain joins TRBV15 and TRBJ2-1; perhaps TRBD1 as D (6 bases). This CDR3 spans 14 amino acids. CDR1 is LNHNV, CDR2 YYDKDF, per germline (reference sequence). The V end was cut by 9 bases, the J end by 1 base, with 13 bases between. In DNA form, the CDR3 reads TGTGCCACAGAAGGCCAGGGGTCCTACAATGAGCAGTTCTTC. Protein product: CATEGQGSYNEQFF.

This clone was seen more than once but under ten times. The CDR3: CASSLDRTEGYTF. Here the CDR3 DNA reads TGTGCCAGCAGCCTGGACAGAACCGAAGGCTACACCTTC. This chain links TRBV7-2 with TRBJ1-2; TRBD1 is a possible D gene (6 bases). From germline, CDR1 is SGHTA and CDR2 FQGNSA. Trimming pared 5 bases from V and 8 bases from J, leaving 15 bases between. CDR3 size: 13 residues.

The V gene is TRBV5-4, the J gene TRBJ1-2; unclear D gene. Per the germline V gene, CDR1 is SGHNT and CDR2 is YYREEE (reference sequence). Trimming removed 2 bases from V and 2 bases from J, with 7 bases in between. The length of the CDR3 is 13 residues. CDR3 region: CASSLSQNYGYTF. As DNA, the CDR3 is TGTGCCAGCAGCTTAAGTCAGAACTATGGCTACACCTTC. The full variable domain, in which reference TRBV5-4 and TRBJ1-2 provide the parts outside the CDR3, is ETGVTQSPTHLIKTRGQQVTLRCSSQSGHNTVSWYQQALGQGPQFIFQYYREEENGRGNFPPRFSGLQFPNYSSELNVNALELDDSALYLCASSLSQNYGYTFGSGTRLTVV.

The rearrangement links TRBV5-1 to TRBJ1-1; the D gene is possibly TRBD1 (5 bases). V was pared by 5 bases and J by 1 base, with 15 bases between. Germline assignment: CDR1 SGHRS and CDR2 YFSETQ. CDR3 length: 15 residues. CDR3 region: CASSRTNGQNTEAFF. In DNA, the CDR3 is TGCGCCAGCAGTCGTACTAACGGACAGAACACTGAAGCTTTCTTT.

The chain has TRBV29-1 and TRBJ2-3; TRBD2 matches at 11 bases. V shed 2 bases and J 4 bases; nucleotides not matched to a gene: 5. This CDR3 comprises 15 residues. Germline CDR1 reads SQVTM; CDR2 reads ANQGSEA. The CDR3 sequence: CSVEQLAGVPDTQYF. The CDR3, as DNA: TGCAGCGTTGAACAACTAGCGGGAGTACCAGATACGCAGTATTTT.

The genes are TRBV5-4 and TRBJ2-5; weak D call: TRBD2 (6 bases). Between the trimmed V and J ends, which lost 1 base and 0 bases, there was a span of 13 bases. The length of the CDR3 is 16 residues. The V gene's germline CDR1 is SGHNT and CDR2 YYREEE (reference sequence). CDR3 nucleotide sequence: TGTGCCAGCAGCTTGAGTCTAGCGCGGTACCAAGAGACCCAGTACTTC. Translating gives CASSLSLARYQETQYF.

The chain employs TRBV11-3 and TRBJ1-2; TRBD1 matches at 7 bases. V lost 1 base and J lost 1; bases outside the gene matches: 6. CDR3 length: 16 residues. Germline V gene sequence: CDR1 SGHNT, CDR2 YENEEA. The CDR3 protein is CASSLGTGDINYGYTF. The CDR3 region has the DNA TGTGCCAGCAGCTTAGGGACAGGCGATATTAACTATGGCTACACCTTC.

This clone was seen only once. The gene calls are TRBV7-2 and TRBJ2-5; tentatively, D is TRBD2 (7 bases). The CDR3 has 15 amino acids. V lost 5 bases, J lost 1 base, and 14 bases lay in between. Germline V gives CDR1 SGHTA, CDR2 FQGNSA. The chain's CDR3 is CASSESAGAQETQYF. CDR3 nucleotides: TGTGCCAGCAGCGAGTCGGCGGGGGCCCAAGAGACCCAGTACTTC.

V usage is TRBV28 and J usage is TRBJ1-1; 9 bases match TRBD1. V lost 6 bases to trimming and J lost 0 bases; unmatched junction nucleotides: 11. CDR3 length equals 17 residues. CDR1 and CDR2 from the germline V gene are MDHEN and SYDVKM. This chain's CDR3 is CASSPSGWTGVNTEAFF. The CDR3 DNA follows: TGTGCCAGCAGCCCCTCCGGATGGACAGGGGTGAACACTGAAGCTTTCTTT.

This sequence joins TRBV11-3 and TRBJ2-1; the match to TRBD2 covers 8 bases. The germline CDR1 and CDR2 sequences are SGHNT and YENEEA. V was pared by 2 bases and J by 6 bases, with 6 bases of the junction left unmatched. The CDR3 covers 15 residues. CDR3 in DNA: TGTGCCAGCAGCTTACGAGCGGGAGATCTCAATGAGCAGTTCTTC. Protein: CASSLRAGDLNEQFF.